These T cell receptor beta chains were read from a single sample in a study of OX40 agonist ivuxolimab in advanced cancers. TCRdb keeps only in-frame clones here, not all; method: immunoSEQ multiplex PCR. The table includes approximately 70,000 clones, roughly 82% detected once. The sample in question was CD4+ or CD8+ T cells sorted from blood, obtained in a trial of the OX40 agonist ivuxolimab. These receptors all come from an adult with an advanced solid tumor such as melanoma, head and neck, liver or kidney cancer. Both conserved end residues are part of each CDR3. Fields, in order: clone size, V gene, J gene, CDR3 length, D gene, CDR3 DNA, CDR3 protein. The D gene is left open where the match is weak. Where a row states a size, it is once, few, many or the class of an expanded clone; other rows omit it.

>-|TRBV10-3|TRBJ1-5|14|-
TGTGCCATCAGTGATAGGGGGGCGGGTCAGCCCCAGCATTTT
CAISDRGAGQPQHF
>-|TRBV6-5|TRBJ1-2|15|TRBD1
TGTGCCAGCAGGATACAGGGGACCTTAAACTATGGCTACACCTTC
CASRIQGTLNYGYTF
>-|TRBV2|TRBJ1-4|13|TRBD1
TGTGCCAGCAGCAGGGACAGAAATGAAAAACTGTTTTTT
CASSRDRNEKLFF
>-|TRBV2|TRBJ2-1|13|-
TGTGCCAGCAGTTCGGCGGCTAGAAGGGAGCAGTTCTTC
CASSSAARREQFF
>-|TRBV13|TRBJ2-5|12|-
TGTGCCAGCAGCTTGCCCCAAGAGACCCAGTACTTC
CASSLPQETQYF
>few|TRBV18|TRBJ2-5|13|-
TGTGCCAGCTCACCATGGGGTCAAGAGACCCAGTACTTC
CASSPWGQETQYF
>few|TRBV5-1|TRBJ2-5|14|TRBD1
TGCGCCAGCAGCTTTCAGGGGGTCCAAGAGACCCAGTACTTC
CASSFQGVQETQYF
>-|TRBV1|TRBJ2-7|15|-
TGCACCAGCAGCCGAGGGACAAGGGGTTCCTACGAGCAGTACTTC
CTSSRGTRGSYEQYF
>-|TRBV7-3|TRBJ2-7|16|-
TGTGCCAGCAGCTTATTTGGGCGGGTCGGGTCCTACGAGCAGTACTTC
CASSLFGRVGSYEQYF
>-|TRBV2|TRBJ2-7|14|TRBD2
TGTGCCAGCAGTAGACTAGCTAATACCTACGAGCAGTACTTC
CASSRLANTYEQYF
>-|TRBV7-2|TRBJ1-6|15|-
TGTGCCAGCAGCTTGGGCTCCTCTGGGAATTCACCCCTCCACTTT
CASSLGSSGNSPLHF
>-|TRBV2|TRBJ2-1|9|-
TGTGCCAGCGGGGGCGAGCAGTTCTTC
CASGGEQFF
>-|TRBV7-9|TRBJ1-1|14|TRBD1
TGTGCCAGCAGTTTACAGGGGCCAAACACTGAAGCTTTCTTT
CASSLQGPNTEAFF
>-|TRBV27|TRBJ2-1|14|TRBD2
TGTGCCAGCAGGGGGACTAGCGTCCTCGCTGAGCAGTTCTTC
CASRGTSVLAEQFF
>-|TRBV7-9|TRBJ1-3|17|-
TGTGCCAGCAGCTCAGGAACGGCCTCTCTCTCTGGAAACACCATATATTTT
CASSSGTASLSGNTIYF
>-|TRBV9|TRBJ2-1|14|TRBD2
TGTGCCAGCAGCGTTAGCGGGGCAAACAATGAGCAGTTCTTC
CASSVSGANNEQFF
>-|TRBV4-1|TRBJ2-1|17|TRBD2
TGCGCCAGCAGCCAGACGCCGGGCGGGGGGGTCAACAATGAGCAGTTCTTC
CASSQTPGGGVNNEQFF
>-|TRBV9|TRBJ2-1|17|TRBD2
TGTGCCAGCAGCGTAGTGGCTAGCGGGGGACATGTCAATGAGCAGTTCTTC
CASSVVASGGHVNEQFF
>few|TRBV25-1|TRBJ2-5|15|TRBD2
TGTGCCAGCAGTGACGAAACTAGCGCGCAAGAGACCCAGTACTTC
CASSDETSAQETQYF
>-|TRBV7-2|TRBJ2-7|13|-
TGTGCCAGCAGCAAGACCCAGGGTAACGAGCAGTACTTC
CASSKTQGNEQYF
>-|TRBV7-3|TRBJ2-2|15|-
TGTGCCAGCAGCTCCCTAGCGCTCAACACCGGGGAGCTGTTTTTT
CASSSLALNTGELFF
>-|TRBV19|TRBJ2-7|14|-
TGTGCCAGTAGTATCGAGAAGCGCTCCTACGAGCAGTACTTC
CASSIEKRSYEQYF
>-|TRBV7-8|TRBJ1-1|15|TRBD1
TGTGCCAGCAGCTCCGGGACAGGGATGAACACTGAAGCTTTCTTT
CASSSGTGMNTEAFF
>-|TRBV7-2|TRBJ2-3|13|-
TGTGCCAGCAGCTGGTCTGACACAGATACGCAGTATTTT
CASSWSDTDTQYF
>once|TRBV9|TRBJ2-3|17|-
TGTGCCAGCAGCGTAGCTAGTGGCGGGGGACAAGGAGATACGCAGTATTTT
CASSVASGGGQGDTQYF
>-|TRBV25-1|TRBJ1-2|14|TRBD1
TGTGCCAGCGAACCTTTCGGGACAGGCTATGGCTACACCTTC
CASEPFGTGYGYTF
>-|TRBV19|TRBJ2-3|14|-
TGTGCCAGTACTCAGCCTGGGGACGGAGATACGCAGTATTTT
CASTQPGDGDTQYF
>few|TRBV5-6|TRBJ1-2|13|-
TGTGCCAGCAGTTTTGGACAGTTCTATGGCTACACCTTC
CASSFGQFYGYTF
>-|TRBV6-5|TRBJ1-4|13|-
TGTGCCAGCAGTTACTCCACAGGGGAAAAACTGTTTTTT
CASSYSTGEKLFF
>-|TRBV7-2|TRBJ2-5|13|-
TGTGCCAGCAGCCTGCTCAGGCAAGAGACCCAGTACTTC
CASSLLRQETQYF
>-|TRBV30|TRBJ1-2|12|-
TGTGCCTGGAGTGCGGGCAGACAAGGCTACACCTTC
CAWSAGRQGYTF
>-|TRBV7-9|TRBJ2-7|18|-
TGTGCCAGCAGCCTAGTGTACACCAACCCAGAGAAGACCTACGAGCAGTACTTC
CASSLVYTNPEKTYEQYF
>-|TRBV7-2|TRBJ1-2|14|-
TGTGCCAGCAGCTTGAGCGGAGGCGACTATGGCTACACCTTC
CASSLSGGDYGYTF
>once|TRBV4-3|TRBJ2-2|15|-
TGCGCCAGCAGCCAAGGCCTAGGATCCACCGGGGAGCTGTTTTTT
CASSQGLGSTGELFF
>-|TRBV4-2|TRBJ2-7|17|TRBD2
TGTGCCAGCAGCCAAGATCTACCAGCGGGAGGTGCCTACGAGCAGTACTTC
CASSQDLPAGGAYEQYF
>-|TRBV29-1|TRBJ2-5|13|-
TGCAGCGTTGAAAGAAGCGTCCAAGAGACCCAGTACTTC
CSVERSVQETQYF
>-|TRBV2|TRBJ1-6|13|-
TGTGCCAGCAGGTACAGAGGGAATTCACCCCTCCACTTT
CASRYRGNSPLHF
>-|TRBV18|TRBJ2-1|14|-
TGTGCCAGCTCACCACCGGGGGGGGACAATGATCAGTTCTTC
CASSPPGGDNDQFF
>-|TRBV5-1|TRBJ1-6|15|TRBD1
TGCGCCAGCAGCTTGGAGGCAGGGGGCAGTTCACCCCTCCACTTT
CASSLEAGGSSPLHF
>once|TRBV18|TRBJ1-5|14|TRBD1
TGTGCCAGCTCACCCGGAGGGGGCGACCAGCCCCAGCATTTT
CASSPGGGDQPQHF
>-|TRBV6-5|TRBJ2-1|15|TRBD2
TGTGCCAGCACCGGTCCGGCTAGCGGGAGAAATGAGCAGTTCTTC
CASTGPASGRNEQFF
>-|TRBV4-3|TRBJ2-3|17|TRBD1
TGCGCCAGCAGCCAAGAGGGGACAGGGAGTCAGACAGATACGCAGTATTTT
CASSQEGTGSQTDTQYF
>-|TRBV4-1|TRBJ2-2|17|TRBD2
TGCGCCAGCAGCCACGGGCTAGCGGGAGGAAACACCGGGGAGCTGTTTTTT
CASSHGLAGGNTGELFF
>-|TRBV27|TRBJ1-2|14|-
TGTGCCAGCAGTTACCAGGGGACCGGGCGCGGCTACACCTTC
CASSYQGTGRGYTF
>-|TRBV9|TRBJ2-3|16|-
TGTGCCAGCAGCGCAAATGTTCTAGCTAGCACAGATACGCAGTATTTT
CASSANVLASTDTQYF
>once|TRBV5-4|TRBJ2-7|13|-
TGTGCCAGCAGCCTCCCGGTGCCTTCCGAGCAGTACTTC
CASSLPVPSEQYF
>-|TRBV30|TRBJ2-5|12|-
TGTGCCTGGGCTACTAGTCAAGAGACCCAGTACTTC
CAWATSQETQYF
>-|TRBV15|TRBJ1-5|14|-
TGTGCCACCAGCAGAGTTGGCGGGGAACAGCCCCAGCATTTT
CATSRVGGEQPQHF
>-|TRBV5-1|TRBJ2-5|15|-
TGCGCCAGCAGTCAGAGTATCGTGGAACAAGAGACCCAGTACTTC
CASSQSIVEQETQYF
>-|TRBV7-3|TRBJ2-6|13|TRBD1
TGTGCCAGCAGCTCGGACAGGGGTGGCGTCCTGACTTTC
CASSSDRGGVLTF
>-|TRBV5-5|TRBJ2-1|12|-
TGTGCCAGCAGCTTGGTTTGGGGCCAGCAGTTCTTC
CASSLVWGQQFF
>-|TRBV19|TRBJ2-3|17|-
TGTGCCAGTAGTGGCCCCACTACAGGGAGGGTAACAGATACGCAGTATTTT
CASSGPTTGRVTDTQYF